These T cell receptor beta chains were read from a single sample in a study of T-cell memory formation after mild COVID-19. TCRdb re-called the 5' RACE reads with MiXCR, one entry per CDR3 protein. The sample shows around 200,000 distinct CDR3 sequences, over 20% of them seen only once. The material sequenced was PBMCs or a T cell subset sorted from them (not recorded which). Receptor source: an adult woman who had mild COVID-19 (a few samples of this study predate the infection). Cell type and time point are not known. The CDR3 runs from the conserved cysteine through the conserved F or W. A D gene is named only where the DNA matches it firmly. Rows may omit the clone size; those that give it use once, few, many or a size class.

CDR3 protein,CDR3 DNA,V gene,clone size,D gene,J gene
CASSPKGTPVLYEQYF,TGTGCCAGCAGCCCAAAAGGTACACCTGTCCTCTACGAGCAGTACTTC,TRBV7-9,few,NA,TRBJ2-7
CASSLNVAEQYF,TGTGCCAGCAGCTTAAACGTAGCCGAGCAGTACTTC,TRBV13,NA,NA,TRBJ2-7
CASSLSLSGGTDTQYF,TGTGCCAGCAGCCTATCTTTAAGCGGGGGTACAGATACGCAGTATTTT,TRBV7-2,few,TRBD2,TRBJ2-3
CASSFTGGSYNEQFF,TGTGCCAGCAGTTTTACAGGGGGCTCCTACAATGAGCAGTTCTTC,TRBV6-6,many,TRBD1,TRBJ2-1
CASSFTRDSEAFF,TGTGCCAGCAGTTTCACCAGGGACTCTGAAGCTTTCTTT,TRBV12-3/TRBV12-4,NA,NA,TRBJ1-1
CASSTPSGRDEQFF,TGTGCCAGCAGCACCCCTAGCGGGAGAGATGAGCAGTTCTTC,TRBV7-6,NA,TRBD2,TRBJ2-1
CATRGQSNTEAFF,TGTGCCACCAGGGGACAGTCGAACACTGAAGCTTTCTTT,TRBV24-1,NA,TRBD1,TRBJ1-1
CASSPGAGQGVTDTQYF,TGTGCCAGCAGCCCGGGGGCGGGGCAGGGGGTCACAGATACGCAGTATTTT,TRBV9,few,NA,TRBJ2-3
CSLWGDRPYNEQFF,TGCAGCCTCTGGGGCGACAGGCCCTACAATGAGCAGTTCTTC,TRBV29-1,few,NA,TRBJ2-1
CASSLPQGLAGPGGETQYF,TGTGCCAGCAGCTTGCCCCAGGGACTAGCGGGGCCAGGGGGAGAGACCCAGTACTTC,TRBV7-9,few,TRBD2,TRBJ2-5
CASVFEGGTDTQYF,TGTGCCAGCGTGTTCGAGGGAGGGACAGATACGCAGTATTTT,TRBV12-3/TRBV12-4,NA,TRBD2,TRBJ2-3
CASSWGNEQYF,TGCGCCAGCAGCTGGGGAAACGAGCAGTACTTC,TRBV5-1,few,NA,TRBJ2-7
CASRVGYTGELFF,TGTGCCAGCAGAGTAGGTTACACCGGGGAGCTGTTTTTT,TRBV27,few,NA,TRBJ2-2
CASSKRPPGQYLEAFF,TGTGCCAGCAGCAAACGACCCCCGGGACAGTATTTGGAAGCTTTCTTT,TRBV7-9,NA,TRBD1,TRBJ1-1
CASSQPRENTGELFF,TGCGCCAGCAGCCAACCAAGAGAGAACACCGGGGAGCTGTTTTTT,TRBV4-1,NA,NA,TRBJ2-2
CSATGVEPSGANVLTF,TGCAGTGCGACAGGGGTTGAGCCCTCTGGGGCCAACGTCCTGACTTTC,TRBV20-1,NA,TRBD1,TRBJ2-6
CASSLSGVFEQFF,TGTGCCAGCAGCTTAAGCGGGGTTTTTGAGCAGTTCTTC,TRBV7-9,NA,TRBD2,TRBJ2-1
CASSYGWRVDTEAFF,TGTGCCAGCAGTTACGGGTGGCGGGTAGACACTGAAGCTTTCTTT,TRBV6-5,few,NA,TRBJ1-1
CSVIGLPSYEQYF,TGCAGCGTTATAGGGCTCCCGTCCTACGAGCAGTACTTC,TRBV29-1,NA,NA,TRBJ2-7
CASSLDVNTEAFF,TGTGCTAGCAGCTTAGATGTGAACACTGAAGCTTTCTTT,TRBV7-7,NA,NA,TRBJ1-1
CASKVRAGGRDTQYF,TGTGCCAGCAAGGTTCGGGCAGGGGGCAGAGATACGCAGTATTTT,TRBV28,NA,TRBD1,TRBJ2-3
CASTQGGDYGYTF,TGTGCCAGCACCCAGGGGGGCGACTATGGCTACACCTTC,TRBV11-2,NA,TRBD1,TRBJ1-2
CSARADRFSFTGELFF,TGCAGTGCTAGGGCGGACAGGTTTTCGTTCACCGGGGAGCTGTTTTTT,TRBV20-1,few,TRBD1,TRBJ2-2
CSVDTGNTEAFF,TGCAGCGTTGATACCGGGAACACTGAAGCTTTCTTT,TRBV29-1,many,NA,TRBJ1-1
CASSLGLTADQPQHF,TGCGCCAGCAGCTTGGGCCTCACAGCGGATCAGCCCCAGCATTTT,TRBV5-1,few,NA,TRBJ1-5
CASSPRGKGHTEAFF,TGTGCCAGCTCCCCGAGGGGGAAGGGGCACACTGAAGCTTTCTTT,TRBV13,NA,NA,TRBJ1-1
CASSLAGGTGEQYF,TGTGCCAGCAGTTTAGCGGGAGGCACGGGAGAGCAGTACTTC,TRBV12-3/TRBV12-4,few,NA,TRBJ2-7
CASSRQPGTTFYNEQFF,TGTGCCAGCAGCCGCCAGCCTGGGACTACATTCTACAATGAGCAGTTCTTC,TRBV3-1,few,TRBD2,TRBJ2-1
CASTNAGRQETQYF,TGTGCCAGCACTAACGCTGGGCGTCAAGAGACCCAGTACTTC,TRBV7-9,NA,NA,TRBJ2-5
CASSIRYSFNYGYTF,TGTGCCAGCAGTATTCGATACAGTTTTAACTATGGCTACACCTTC,TRBV12-3/TRBV12-4,few,NA,TRBJ1-2
CASTPLATGVYGYTF,TGTGCCAGCACCCCTTTAGCGACAGGGGTCTATGGCTACACCTTC,TRBV5-4,NA,TRBD1,TRBJ1-2
CASGRASYEQYF,TGTGCCAGTGGCAGGGCGAGCTACGAGCAGTACTTC,TRBV19,few,NA,TRBJ2-7
CASSRRGGGDEQYF,TGCGCCAGCAGTCGGAGGGGAGGGGGAGACGAGCAGTACTTC,TRBV4-3,few,NA,TRBJ2-7
CATSSLRLLNEQFF,TGTGCCACCAGTTCACTTAGATTGCTCAATGAGCAGTTCTTC,TRBV24-1,NA,NA,TRBJ2-1
CASSLEQGVYGYTF,TGTGCCAGCAGCTTGGAACAGGGAGTTTATGGCTACACCTTC,TRBV5-5,few,NA,TRBJ1-2
CSVEGVQSMNTEAFF,TGCAGCGTTGAAGGGGTGCAATCTATGAACACTGAAGCTTTCTTT,TRBV29-1,few,NA,TRBJ1-1
CASSPRPEIGELFF,TGTGCCAGCAGCCCACGACCAGAGATCGGGGAGCTGTTTTTT,TRBV9,few,NA,TRBJ2-2
CSARDRGAGGRQETQYF,TGCAGTGCTAGAGATAGAGGAGCGGGGGGACGGCAAGAGACCCAGTACTTC,TRBV20-1,NA,TRBD2,TRBJ2-5
CSVLALDSVYEQYF,TGCAGCGTTCTTGCCTTGGACAGTGTATACGAGCAGTACTTC,TRBV29-1,few,NA,TRBJ2-7
CASSLTGAYTF,TGTGCCAGCAGCTTGACAGGAGCCTACACCTTC,TRBV5-4,many,NA,TRBJ1-2
CASSLSLAGEDTQYF,TGTGCCAGCAGCTTGAGTCTAGCGGGGGAAGATACGCAGTATTTT,TRBV5-6,NA,TRBD2,TRBJ2-3
CAISPTAGDEQFF,TGTGCCATCAGTCCGACCGCGGGCGATGAGCAGTTCTTC,TRBV10-3,NA,NA,TRBJ2-1
CACSPGTYNEQFF,TGTGCCTGCAGCCCGGGGACGTACAATGAGCAGTTCTTC,TRBV7-8,NA,NA,TRBJ2-1
CASSLEVGGGMSDTQYF,TGTGCCAGCAGCTTAGAAGTTGGCGGGGGGATGTCAGATACGCAGTATTTT,TRBV7-3,NA,TRBD2,TRBJ2-3
CASSLARTPYEQYF,TGTGCCAGCAGCTTAGCTCGGACCCCATACGAGCAGTACTTC,TRBV7-9,NA,NA,TRBJ2-7
CASSPSSYEQYF,TGTGCCAGCAGCCCGAGCTCCTACGAGCAGTACTTC,TRBV6-5,many,NA,TRBJ2-7
CASSPRGLYEQYF,TGTGCCAGCAGCCCCAGGGGTTTGTACGAGCAGTACTTC,TRBV11-3,few,NA,TRBJ2-7
CASSESSREPFMNTEAFF,TGTGCCAGCAGTGAATCCTCACGGGAACCTTTTATGAACACTGAAGCTTTCTTT,TRBV25-1,few,NA,TRBJ1-1
CASSKANTEAFF,TGTGCCAGCAGCAAAGCAAACACTGAAGCTTTCTTT,TRBV9,few,NA,TRBJ1-1
CASSQGGKPGHDIYEQYF,TGCGCCAGCAGCCAAGGCGGGAAACCGGGACACGATATCTACGAGCAGTACTTC,TRBV4-3,NA,NA,TRBJ2-7
CASSVAGGPNEQFF,TGTGCCAGCAGCGTAGCCGGGGGGCCCAATGAGCAGTTCTTC,TRBV9,NA,NA,TRBJ2-1
CASSEDSLLYNEQFF,TGTGCCAGCAGTGAAGATAGCCTACTCTACAATGAGCAGTTCTTC,TRBV2,NA,NA,TRBJ2-1